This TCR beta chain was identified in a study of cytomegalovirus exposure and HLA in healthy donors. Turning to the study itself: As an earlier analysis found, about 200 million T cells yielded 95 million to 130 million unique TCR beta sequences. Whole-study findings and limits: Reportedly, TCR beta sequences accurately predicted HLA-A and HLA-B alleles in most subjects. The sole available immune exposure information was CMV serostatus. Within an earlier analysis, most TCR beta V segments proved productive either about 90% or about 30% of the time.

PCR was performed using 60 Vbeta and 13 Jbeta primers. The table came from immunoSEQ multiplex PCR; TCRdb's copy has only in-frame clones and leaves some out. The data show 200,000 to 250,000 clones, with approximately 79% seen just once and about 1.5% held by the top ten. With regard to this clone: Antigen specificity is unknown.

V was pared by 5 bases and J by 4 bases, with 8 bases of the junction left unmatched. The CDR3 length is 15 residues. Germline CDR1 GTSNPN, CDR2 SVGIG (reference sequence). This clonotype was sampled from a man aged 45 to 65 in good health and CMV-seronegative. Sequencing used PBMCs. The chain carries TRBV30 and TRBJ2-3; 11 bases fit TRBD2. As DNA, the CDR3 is TGTGCCTGGGGCTCCGGGACTAGCGGCGCAGATACGCAGTATTTT. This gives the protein CAWGSGTSGADTQYF.